This record looks at one T cell receptor (beta chain) sequence and its context. Its specificity is unknown. Germline values: CDR1 DFQATT, CDR2 SNEGSKA (reference sequence). Trimming cost V 3 bases and J 8 bases; bases outside gene matches: 19. The CDR3 is made up of 18 amino acids. This sample is part of a study of T cells after yellow fever vaccination. Template switching by 5'RACE produced TCR cDNA, adding a universal primer site and UMIs. A single record per CDR3 protein comes from TCRdb applying MiXCR to the 5' RACE reads. Of 250,000 or so distinct CDR3 sequences listed, 6% to 7.5% are singletons. Points from the study as a whole: In post-booster samples, most primary-vaccination clones reappeared (96% CD4, roughly 88% CD8). The secondary response peaked faster, at day 5 versus 15, but was weaker.

The rearrangement links TRBV20-1 to TRBJ2-7, with TRBD2 identical over 13 bases. The material sequenced was CD4+ T cells sorted from PBMCs, taken 15 days after the yellow fever booster vaccination. The sequence derives from a man aged 30-40 years who received the YFV17D yellow fever vaccine. CDR3 amino acids: CSASRGGLAGSIRSQQYF. The CDR3 DNA reads as TGCAGTGCTAGTCGGGGGGGACTAGCGGGAAGCATCCGGAGCCAGCAGTACTTC.